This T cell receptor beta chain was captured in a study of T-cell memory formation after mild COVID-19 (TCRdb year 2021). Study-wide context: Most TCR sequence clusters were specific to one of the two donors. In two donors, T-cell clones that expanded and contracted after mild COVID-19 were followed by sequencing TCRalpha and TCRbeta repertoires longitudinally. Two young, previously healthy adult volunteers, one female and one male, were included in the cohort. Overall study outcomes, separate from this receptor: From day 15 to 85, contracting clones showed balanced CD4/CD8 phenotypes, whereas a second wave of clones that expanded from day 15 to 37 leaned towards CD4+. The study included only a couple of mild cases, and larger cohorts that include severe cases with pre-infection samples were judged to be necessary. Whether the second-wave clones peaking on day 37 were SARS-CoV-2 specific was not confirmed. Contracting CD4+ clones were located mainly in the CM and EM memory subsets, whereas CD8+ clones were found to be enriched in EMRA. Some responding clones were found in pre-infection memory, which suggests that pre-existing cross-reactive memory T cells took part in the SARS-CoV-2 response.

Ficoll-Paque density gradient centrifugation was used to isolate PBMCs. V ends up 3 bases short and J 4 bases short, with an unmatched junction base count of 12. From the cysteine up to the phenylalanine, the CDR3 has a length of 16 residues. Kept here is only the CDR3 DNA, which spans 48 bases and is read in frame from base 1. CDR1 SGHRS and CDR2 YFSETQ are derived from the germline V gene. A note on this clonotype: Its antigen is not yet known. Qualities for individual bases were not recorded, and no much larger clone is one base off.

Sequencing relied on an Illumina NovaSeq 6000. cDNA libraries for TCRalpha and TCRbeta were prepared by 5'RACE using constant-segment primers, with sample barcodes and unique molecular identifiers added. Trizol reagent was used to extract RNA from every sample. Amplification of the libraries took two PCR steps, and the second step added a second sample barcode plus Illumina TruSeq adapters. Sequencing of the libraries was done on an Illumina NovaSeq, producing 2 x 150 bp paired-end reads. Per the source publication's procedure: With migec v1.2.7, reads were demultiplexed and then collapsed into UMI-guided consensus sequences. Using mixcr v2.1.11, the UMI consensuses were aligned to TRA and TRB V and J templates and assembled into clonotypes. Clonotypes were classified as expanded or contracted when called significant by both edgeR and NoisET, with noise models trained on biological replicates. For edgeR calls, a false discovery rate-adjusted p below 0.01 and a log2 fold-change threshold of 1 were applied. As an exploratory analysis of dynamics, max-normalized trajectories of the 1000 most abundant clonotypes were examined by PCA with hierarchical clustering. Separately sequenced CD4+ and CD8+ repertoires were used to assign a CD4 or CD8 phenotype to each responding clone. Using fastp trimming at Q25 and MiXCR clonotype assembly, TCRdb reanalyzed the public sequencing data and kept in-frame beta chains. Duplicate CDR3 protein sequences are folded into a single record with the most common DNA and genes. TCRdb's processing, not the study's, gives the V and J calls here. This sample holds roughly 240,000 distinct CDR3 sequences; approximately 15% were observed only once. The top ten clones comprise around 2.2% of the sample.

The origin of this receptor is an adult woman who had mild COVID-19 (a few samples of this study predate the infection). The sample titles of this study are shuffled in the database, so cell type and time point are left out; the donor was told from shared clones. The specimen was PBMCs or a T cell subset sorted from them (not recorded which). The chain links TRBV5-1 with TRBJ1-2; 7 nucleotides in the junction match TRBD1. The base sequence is TGCGCCAGCAGCTCAGAGACAGGGCGTTGGAGCTATGGCTACACCTTC. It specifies CASSSETGRWSYGYTF.